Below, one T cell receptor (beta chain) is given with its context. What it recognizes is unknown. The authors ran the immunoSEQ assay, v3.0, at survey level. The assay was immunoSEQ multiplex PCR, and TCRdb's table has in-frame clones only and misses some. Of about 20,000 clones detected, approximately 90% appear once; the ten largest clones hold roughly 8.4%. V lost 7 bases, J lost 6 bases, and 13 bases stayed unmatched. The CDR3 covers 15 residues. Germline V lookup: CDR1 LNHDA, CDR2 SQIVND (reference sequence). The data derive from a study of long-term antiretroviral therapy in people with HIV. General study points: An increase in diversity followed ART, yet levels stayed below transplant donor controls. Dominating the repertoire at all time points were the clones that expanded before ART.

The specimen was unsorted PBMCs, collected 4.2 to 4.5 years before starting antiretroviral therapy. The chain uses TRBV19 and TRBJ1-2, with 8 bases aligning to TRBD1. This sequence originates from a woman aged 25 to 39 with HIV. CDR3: CASKGLAGGPDGYTF. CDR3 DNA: TGTGCCAGTAAAGGTCTGGCAGGGGGCCCGGATGGCTACACCTTC.